The 15 T cell receptor beta chains listed next were all sequenced from one sample in a study of cytomegalovirus exposure and HLA in healthy donors (dated by TCRdb to 2015 to 2018). The library was made by the immunoSEQ multiplex PCR assay. A mixture of 60 forward primers for TCR Vbeta segments and 13 reverse primers for TCR Jbeta segments was used in the multiplex PCR. The table comes from immuneACCESS by way of TCRdb, which keeps in-frame sequences with V and J called. Part of the clones is missing from these tables; in studies checked, under half for an unresolved V gene and the rest for unknown reasons. This sample has 150,000 to 200,000 clones in its table, and approximately 80% of those were observed once. 0.95% to 1.4% of the sample comes from the top ten. Specimen: PBMCs. These receptors were taken from a woman in her forties in good health and CMV-seronegative.

This clone appeared a few times. The chain is built from TRBV11-3 and TRBJ1-4; 7 nucleotides match TRBD1. Trimming took 3 bases from V and 2 from J; bases not matched to a gene: 6. Germline V gene data show CDR1 as SGHNT and CDR2 as YENEEA. CDR3 length equals 16 residues. CDR3 nucleotide sequence: TGTGCCAGCAGCTTTTACGGGGGACAGACTAATGAAAAACTGTTTTTT. Encoded protein: CASSFYGGQTNEKLFF. The variable domain in full, with the rest retrieved from reference TRBV11-3 and TRBJ1-4, is EAGVVQSPRYKIIEKKQPVAFWCNPISGHNTLYWYLQNLGQGPELLIRYENEEAVDDSQLPKDRFSAERLKGVDSTLKIQPAELGDSAVYLCASSFYGGQTNEKLFFGSGTQLSVL.

This chain links TRBV19 with TRBJ2-3; TRBD2 agrees at 11 bases. This CDR3 contains 13 residues. Germline-derived CDR1 and CDR2 are LNHDA and SQIVND (reference sequence). The junction had 6 bases not matched to a gene; V was cut back by 5 bases and J by 11 bases. The CDR3 bases are TGTGCCAGTAGTCCCACTAGCGGGAGTCGGCAGTATTTT. The encoded protein is CASSPTSGSRQYF.

The rearrangement uses TRBV2 and TRBJ2-1, with 10 bases matching TRBD1. Germline lookup yields CDR1 SNHLY and CDR2 FYNNEI. The CDR3 runs 15 residues. V was pared by 6 bases and J by 7 bases, with 9 bases of the junction left unmatched. Here the CDR3 DNA reads TGTGCCAGCAGGGGGGTAAGGACAGGGGGAAATGAGCAGTTCTTC. Residues: CASRGVRTGGNEQFF. Full variable domain (outside the CDR3, taken from reference TRBV2 and TRBJ2-1): EPEVTQTPSHQVTQMGQEVILRCVPISNHLYFYWYRQILGQKVEFLVSFYNNEISEKSEIFDDQFSVERPDGSNFTLKIRSTKLEDSAMYFCASRGVRTGGNEQFFGPGTRLTVL.

CDR3 sequence reads: CAWSGANRAEAFF. DNA of the CDR3: TGTGCCTGGAGTGGAGCCAACAGGGCTGAAGCTTTCTTT. This chain uses TRBV30 with TRBJ1-1; possibly TRBD1 for D (6 bases). The CDR3 covers 13 residues. Germline CDR1 GTSNPN, CDR2 SVGIG (reference sequence). V was pared by 1 base and J by 6 bases, with 12 bases between.

V usage is TRBV28 and J usage is TRBJ2-7; 14 bases match TRBD2. This CDR3 spans 17 amino acids. Germline V CDR1 and CDR2: MDHEN, SYDVKM. V was pared by 5 bases and J by 1 base, with 7 bases of the junction left unmatched. As DNA, the CDR3 is TGTGCCAGCAGTCCTATCCGACTAGCGGGAGGGTCCTACGAGCAGTACGTC. It is translated as CASSPIRLAGGSYEQYV.

This chain connects TRBV6-5 to TRBJ2-1, with TRBD2 matching over 15 bases. Germline CDR1 MNHEY, CDR2 SVGAGI. The CDR3 consists of 15 residues. Trimming at V came to 0 bases and at J to 9 bases, leaving 0 bases not matched to a gene. The CDR3, as DNA: TGTGCCAGCAGTTACTCGGGACTAGCGGGGGGTGAGCAGTTCTTC. Translated: CASSYSGLAGGEQFF.

The genes are TRBV4-1 and TRBJ2-3, with 7 bases that match TRBD2. This CDR3 has 14 residues. Germline lookup yields CDR1 MGHRA and CDR2 YSYEKL. The V and J ends lost 4 bases and 5 bases, in that order; junction bases with no gene match: 6. The CDR3 protein is CASSRGLIGDTQYF. In nucleotides, the CDR3 is TGCGCCAGCAGCCGGGGACTAATAGGAGATACGCAGTATTTT.

The V gene is TRBV27, the J gene TRBJ1-2; D call uncertain. CDR1 and CDR2 from the germline V gene are MNHEY and SMNVEV (reference sequence). V shed 8 bases and J shed 6 bases, with 22 bases lying between them. This CDR3 spans 15 amino acids. CDR3 nucleotides: TGTGCCAGCGCAAGGAGTAGAGGCTTTGCCAATGGCTACACCTTC. It codes for CASARSRGFANGYTF.

J is TRBJ2-5 and V is TRBV4-2; D gene uncertain. The CDR3 runs 15 residues. Germline assignment: CDR1 LGHNA and CDR2 YNFKEQ. Trimming shortened V by 4 bases and J by 4 bases, and 16 bases separated the two germline ends. DNA for the CDR3: TGTGCCAGCAGCCTCCAGCCCCGCGGCCCAGAGACCCAGTACTTC. It specifies CASSLQPRGPETQYF.

This clone has just a few counts. This CDR3 reads CASSLGFQQETQYF. CDR3 coding DNA: TGCGCCAGCAGCTTGGGGTTCCAGCAAGAGACCCAGTACTTC. V usage is TRBV5-1 and J usage is TRBJ2-5; no firm D call. Germline assignment: CDR1 SGHRS and CDR2 YFSETQ. Trimming cost V 0 bases and J 2 bases, with 8 bases left between them. The CDR3 loop spans 14 amino acids.

V usage is TRBV2 and J usage is TRBJ1-2; 9 positions agree with TRBD1. The CDR3 runs to 14 residues. Looked up from germline, CDR1 is SNHLY and CDR2 is FYNNEI. J lost 11 bases, V lost 2 bases, and 9 bases had no gene match. The DNA of the CDR3 is TGTGCCAGCAGTGAAATTGGGACAGGGATGGGGTACACCTTC. It yields the protein CASSEIGTGMGYTF.

J is TRBJ1-3 and V is TRBV9, with D unclear. The V and J ends lost 0 bases and 0 bases respectively, with 10 bases between them. The CDR3 is 16 residues long. Per the germline V gene, CDR1 is SGDLS and CDR2 is YYNGEE. The CDR3 spells CASSVGNGNSGNTIYF. The CDR3 nucleotides are TGTGCCAGCAGCGTAGGTAACGGGAACTCTGGAAACACCATATATTTT.

V is TRBV7-8 and J is TRBJ2-3; 9 bases are shared with TRBD2. This CDR3 is 16 amino acids long. The trim removed 5 bases at V and 1 base at J, leaving 7 bases unmatched. The germline gives CDR1 SGHVS, CDR2 FQNEAQ. CDR3 bases: TGTGCCAGCAGCCCATGGACTAGCGCACGCACAGATACGCAGTATTTT. This encodes CASSPWTSARTDTQYF.

The chain employs TRBV15 and TRBJ1-4; TRBD1 is a possible D gene (6 bases). The CDR3 length is 16 residues. Germline loops: CDR1 LNHNV, CDR2 YYDKDF (reference sequence). With 7 bases removed from V and 0 bases from J, the gap between germline ends came to 15 bases. The DNA for the CDR3 is TGTGCCACCAACCCAGGGGACGGATCAACTAATGAAAAACTGTTTTTT. Encoded protein: CATNPGDGSTNEKLFF. The full variable domain, its missing parts supplied by reference TRBV15 and TRBJ1-4, is DAMVIQNPRYQVTQFGKPVTLSCSQTLNHNVMYWYQQKSSQAPKLLFHYYDKDFNNEADTPDNFQSRRPNTSFCFLDIRSPGLGDTAMYLCATNPGDGSTNEKLFFGSGTQLSVL.

The chain combines TRBV6-5 with TRBJ2-1, with 9 nucleotides matching TRBD1. With V trimmed by 6 bases and J by 4 bases, 7 bases remained unmatched. CDR3 length equals 15 residues. Germline CDR1 MNHEY, CDR2 SVGAGI. The CDR3 is CASRPGTGRYNEQFF. In DNA form, the CDR3 reads TGTGCCAGCAGACCCGGGACAGGGAGGTACAATGAGCAGTTCTTC.